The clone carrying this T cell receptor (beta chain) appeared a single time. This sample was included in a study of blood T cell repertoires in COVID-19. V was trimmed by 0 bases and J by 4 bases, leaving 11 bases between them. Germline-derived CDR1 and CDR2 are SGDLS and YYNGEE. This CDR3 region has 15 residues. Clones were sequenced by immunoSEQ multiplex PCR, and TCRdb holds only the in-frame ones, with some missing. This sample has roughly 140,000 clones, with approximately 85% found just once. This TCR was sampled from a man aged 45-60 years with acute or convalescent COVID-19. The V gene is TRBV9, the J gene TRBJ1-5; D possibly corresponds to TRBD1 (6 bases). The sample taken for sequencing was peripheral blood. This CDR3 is CASSVAAGTNQPQHF. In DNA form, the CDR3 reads TGTGCCAGCAGCGTAGCGGCAGGGACAAATCAGCCCCAGCATTTT.